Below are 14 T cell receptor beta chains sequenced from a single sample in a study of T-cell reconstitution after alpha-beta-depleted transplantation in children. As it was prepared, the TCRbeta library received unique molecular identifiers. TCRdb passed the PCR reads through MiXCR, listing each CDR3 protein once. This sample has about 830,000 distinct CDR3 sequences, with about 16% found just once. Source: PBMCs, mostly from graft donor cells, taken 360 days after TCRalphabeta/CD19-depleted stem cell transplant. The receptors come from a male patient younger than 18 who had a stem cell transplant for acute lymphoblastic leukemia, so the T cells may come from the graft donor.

CDR3: CASSQTRVTRQAFF. The CDR3 DNA is TGTGCCAGCAGTCAAACCAGGGTAACGCGCCAAGCTTTCTTT. The gene calls are TRBV27 and TRBJ1-1; D is possibly TRBD1 (5 bases). V was clipped by 5 bases and J by 9 bases, with 19 bases between them. Germline V gene sequence: CDR1 MNHEY, CDR2 SMNVEV (reference sequence). The CDR3 covers 14 residues.

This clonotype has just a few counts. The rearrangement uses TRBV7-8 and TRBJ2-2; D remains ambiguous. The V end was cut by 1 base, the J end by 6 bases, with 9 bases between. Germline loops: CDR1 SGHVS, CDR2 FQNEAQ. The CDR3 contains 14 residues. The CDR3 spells CASSLVMRAGELFF. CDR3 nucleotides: TGTGCCAGCAGCTTAGTTATGCGAGCCGGGGAGCTGTTTTTT.

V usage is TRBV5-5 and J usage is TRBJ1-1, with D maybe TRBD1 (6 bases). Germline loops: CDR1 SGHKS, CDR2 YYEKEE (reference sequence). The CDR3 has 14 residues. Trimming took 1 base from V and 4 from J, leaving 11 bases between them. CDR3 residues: CASSLRQVITEAFF. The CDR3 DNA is TGTGCCAGCAGCTTGAGACAGGTTATCACTGAAGCTTTCTTT. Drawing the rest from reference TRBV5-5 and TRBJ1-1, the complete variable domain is DAGVTQSPTHLIKTRGQQVTLRCSPISGHKSVSWYQQVLGQGPQFIFQYYEKEERGRGNFPDRFSARQFPNYSSELNVNALLLGDSALYLCASSLRQVITEAFFGQGTRLTVV.

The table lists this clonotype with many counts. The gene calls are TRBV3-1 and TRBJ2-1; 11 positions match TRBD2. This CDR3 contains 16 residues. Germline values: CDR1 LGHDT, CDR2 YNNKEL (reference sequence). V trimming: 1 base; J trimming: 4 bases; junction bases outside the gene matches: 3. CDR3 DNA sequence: TGTGCCAGCAGCCAAGGGACTAGCGGGCTTTACAATGAGCAGTTCTTC. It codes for CASSQGTSGLYNEQFF.

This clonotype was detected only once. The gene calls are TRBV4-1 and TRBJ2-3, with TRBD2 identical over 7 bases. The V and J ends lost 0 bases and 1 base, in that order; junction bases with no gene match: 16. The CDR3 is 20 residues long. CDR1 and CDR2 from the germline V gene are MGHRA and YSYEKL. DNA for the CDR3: TGCGCCAGCAGCCAAGAGAAGACGAGGCGGGAGTCCTGGGGCACAGATACGCAGTATTTT. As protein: CASSQEKTRRESWGTDTQYF.

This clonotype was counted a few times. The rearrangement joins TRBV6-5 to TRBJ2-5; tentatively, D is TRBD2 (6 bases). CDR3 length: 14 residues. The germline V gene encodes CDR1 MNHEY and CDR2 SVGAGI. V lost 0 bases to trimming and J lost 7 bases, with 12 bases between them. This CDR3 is CASSYSRGRGTQYF. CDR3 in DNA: TGTGCCAGCAGTTACTCACGGGGGAGAGGGACCCAGTACTTC.

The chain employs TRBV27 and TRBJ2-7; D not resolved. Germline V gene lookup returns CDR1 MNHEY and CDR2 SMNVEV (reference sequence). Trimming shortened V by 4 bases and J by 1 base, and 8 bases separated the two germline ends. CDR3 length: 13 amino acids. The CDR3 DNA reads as TGTGCCAGCAGTTACCGGCAGTCCTACGAGCAGTACTTC. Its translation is CASSYRQSYEQYF.

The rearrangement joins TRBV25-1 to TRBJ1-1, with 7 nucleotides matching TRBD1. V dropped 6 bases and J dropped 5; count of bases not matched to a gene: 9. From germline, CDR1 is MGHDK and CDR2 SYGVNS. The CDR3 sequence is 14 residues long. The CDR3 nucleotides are TGTGCCAGCAGAGGCTACAGGGGAGGGACTGAAGCTTTCTTT. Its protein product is CASRGYRGGTEAFF. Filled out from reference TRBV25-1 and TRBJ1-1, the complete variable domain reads EADIYQTPRYLVIGTGKKITLECSQTMGHDKMYWYQQDPGMELHLIHYSYGVNSTEKGDLSSESTVSRIRTEHFPLTLESARPSHTSQYLCASRGYRGGTEAFFGQGTRLTVV.

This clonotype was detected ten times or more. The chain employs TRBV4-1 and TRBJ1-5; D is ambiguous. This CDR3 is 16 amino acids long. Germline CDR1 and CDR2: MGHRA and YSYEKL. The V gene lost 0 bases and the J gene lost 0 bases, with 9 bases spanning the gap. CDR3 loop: CASSQDQSYSNQPQHF. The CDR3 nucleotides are TGCGCCAGCAGCCAAGATCAGAGTTATAGCAATCAGCCCCAGCATTTT.

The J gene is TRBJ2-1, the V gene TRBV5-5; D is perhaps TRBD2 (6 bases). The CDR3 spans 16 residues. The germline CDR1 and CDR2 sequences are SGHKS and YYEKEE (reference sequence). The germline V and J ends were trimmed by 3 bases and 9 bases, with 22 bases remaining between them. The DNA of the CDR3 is TGTGCCAGCAGCTCCGGGCGGGACGCCGCGAGGGGTGAGCAGTTCTTC. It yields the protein CASSSGRDAARGEQFF.

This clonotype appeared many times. The CDR3 bases are TGCGCCAGCAGCTTGGTCGAGACAGGGGATGGTGATACGCAGTATTTT. It translates to CASSLVETGDGDTQYF. The J gene is TRBJ2-3, the V gene TRBV5-1; TRBD1 agrees at 8 bases. J was trimmed by 6 bases and V by 0 bases; bases with no gene match: 9. Germline loops: CDR1 SGHRS, CDR2 YFSETQ. This CDR3 is built from 16 residues. Supplemented by reference TRBV5-1 and TRBJ2-3, the full variable domain reads KAGVTQTPRYLIKTRGQQVTLSCSPISGHRSVSWYQQTPGQGLQFLFEYFSETQRNKGNFPGRFSGRQFSNSRSEMNVSTLELGDSALYLCASSLVETGDGDTQYFGPGTRLTVL.

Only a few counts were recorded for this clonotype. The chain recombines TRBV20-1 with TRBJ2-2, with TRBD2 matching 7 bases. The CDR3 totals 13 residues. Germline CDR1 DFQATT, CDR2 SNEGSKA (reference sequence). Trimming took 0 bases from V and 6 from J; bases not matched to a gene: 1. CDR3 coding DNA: TGCAGTGCTAGAGATCGGGGGGCCGGGGAGCTGTTTTTT. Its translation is CSARDRGAGELFF.

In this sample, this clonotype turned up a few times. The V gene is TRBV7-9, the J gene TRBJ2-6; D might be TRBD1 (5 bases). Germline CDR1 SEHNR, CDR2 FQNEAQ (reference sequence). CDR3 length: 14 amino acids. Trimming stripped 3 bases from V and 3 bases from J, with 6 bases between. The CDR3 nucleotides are TGTGCCAGCAGCTTCAGGGATGGGGCCAACGTCCTGACTTTC. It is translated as CASSFRDGANVLTF.

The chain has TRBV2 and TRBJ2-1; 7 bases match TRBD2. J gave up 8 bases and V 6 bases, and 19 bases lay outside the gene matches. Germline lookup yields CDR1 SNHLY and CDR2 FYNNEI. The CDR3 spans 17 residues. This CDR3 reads CASRSSWGGGPSYEQFF. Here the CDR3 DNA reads TGTGCCAGCAGATCCTCCTGGGGGGGAGGGCCTTCATATGAGCAGTTCTTC.